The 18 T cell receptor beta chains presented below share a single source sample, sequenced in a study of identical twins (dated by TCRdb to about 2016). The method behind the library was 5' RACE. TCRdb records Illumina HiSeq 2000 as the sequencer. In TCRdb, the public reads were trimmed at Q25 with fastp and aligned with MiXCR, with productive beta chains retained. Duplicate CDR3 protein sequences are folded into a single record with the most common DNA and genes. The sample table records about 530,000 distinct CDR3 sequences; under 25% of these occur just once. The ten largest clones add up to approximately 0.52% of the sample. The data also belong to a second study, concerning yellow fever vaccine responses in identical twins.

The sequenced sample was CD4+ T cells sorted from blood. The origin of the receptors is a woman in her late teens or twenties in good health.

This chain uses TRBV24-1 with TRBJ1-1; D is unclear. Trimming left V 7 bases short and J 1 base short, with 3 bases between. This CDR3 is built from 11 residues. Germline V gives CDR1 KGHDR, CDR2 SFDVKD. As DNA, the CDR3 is TGTGCCACCAGCGGGAACACTGAAGCTTTCTTT. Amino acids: CATSGNTEAFF.

The CDR3 region is CSARDGDGAGGKSYEQYF. CDR3 nucleotide sequence: TGCAGTGCTAGAGATGGGGATGGTGCGGGAGGGAAATCCTACGAGCAGTACTTC. This chain uses TRBV20-1 with TRBJ2-7, with 9 nucleotides matching TRBD2. Germline V gives CDR1 DFQATT, CDR2 SNEGSKA (reference sequence). V lost 0 bases, J lost 1 base, and 13 bases stayed unmatched. CDR3 length: 18 amino acids.

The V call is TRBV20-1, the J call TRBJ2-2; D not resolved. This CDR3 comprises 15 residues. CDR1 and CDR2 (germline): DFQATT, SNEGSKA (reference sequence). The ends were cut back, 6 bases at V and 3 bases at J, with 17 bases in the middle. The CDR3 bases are TGCAGTGCCCAATGGGGAATTGTGGACACCGGGGAGCTGTTTTTT. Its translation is CSAQWGIVDTGELFF.

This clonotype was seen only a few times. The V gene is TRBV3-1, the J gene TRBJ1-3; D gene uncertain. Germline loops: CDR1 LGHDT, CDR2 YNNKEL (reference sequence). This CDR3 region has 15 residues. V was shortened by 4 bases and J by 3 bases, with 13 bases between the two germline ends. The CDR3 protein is CASSLGRSYGNTIYF. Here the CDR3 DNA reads TGTGCCAGCAGCCTCGGACGGTCCTATGGAAACACCATATATTTT.

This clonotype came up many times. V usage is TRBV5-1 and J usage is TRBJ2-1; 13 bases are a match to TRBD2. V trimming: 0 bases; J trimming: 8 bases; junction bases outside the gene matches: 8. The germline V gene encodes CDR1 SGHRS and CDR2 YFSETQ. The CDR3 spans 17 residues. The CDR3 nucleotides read TGCGCCAGCAGCTTGGATGGTTCCGGACTAGCGGGGGATGAGCAGTTCTTC. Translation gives CASSLDGSGLAGDEQFF.

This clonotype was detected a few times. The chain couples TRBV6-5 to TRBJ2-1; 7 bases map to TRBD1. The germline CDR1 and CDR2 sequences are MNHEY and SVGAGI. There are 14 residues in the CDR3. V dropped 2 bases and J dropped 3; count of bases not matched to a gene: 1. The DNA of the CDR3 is TGTGCCAGCAGTTACGACAGGGACTACAATGAGCAGTTCTTC. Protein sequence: CASSYDRDYNEQFF.

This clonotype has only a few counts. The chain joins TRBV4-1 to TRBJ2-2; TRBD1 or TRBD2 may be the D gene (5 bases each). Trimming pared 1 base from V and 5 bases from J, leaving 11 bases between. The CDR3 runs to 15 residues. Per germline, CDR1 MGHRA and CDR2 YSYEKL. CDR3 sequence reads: CASSQAQGGTGELFF. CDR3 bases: TGCGCCAGCAGCCAAGCCCAGGGCGGGACCGGGGAGCTGTTTTTT.

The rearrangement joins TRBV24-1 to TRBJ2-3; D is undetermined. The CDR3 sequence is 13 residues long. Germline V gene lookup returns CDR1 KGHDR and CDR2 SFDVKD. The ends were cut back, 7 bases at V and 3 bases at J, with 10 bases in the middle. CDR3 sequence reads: CATRRFATDTQYF. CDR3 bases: TGTGCCACCAGGAGGTTCGCGACAGATACGCAGTATTTT.

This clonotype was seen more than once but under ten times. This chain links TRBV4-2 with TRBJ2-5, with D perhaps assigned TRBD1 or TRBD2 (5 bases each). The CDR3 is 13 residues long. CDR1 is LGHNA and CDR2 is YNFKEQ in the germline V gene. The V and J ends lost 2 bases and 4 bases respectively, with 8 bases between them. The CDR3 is CASSQNGGETQYF. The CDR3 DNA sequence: TGTGCCAGCAGCCAAAATGGGGGAGAGACCCAGTACTTC.

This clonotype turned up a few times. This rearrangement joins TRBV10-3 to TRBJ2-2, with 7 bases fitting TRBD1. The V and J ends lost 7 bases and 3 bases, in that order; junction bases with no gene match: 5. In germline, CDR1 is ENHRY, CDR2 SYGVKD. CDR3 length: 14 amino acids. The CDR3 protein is CAITADRDTGELFF. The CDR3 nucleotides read TGTGCCATCACCGCCGACAGGGACACCGGGGAGCTGTTTTTT.

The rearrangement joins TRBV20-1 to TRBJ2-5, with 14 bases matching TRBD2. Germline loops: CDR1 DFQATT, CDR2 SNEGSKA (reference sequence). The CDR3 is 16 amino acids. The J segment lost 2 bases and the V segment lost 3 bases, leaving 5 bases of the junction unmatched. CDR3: CSASRLAGGLQETQYF. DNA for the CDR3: TGCAGTGCTAGTCGACTAGCGGGGGGGCTGCAAGAGACCCAGTACTTC.

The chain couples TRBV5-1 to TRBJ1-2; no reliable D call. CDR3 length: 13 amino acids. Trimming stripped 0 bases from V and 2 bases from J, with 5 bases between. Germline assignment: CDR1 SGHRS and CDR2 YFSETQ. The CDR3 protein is CASSLEVNYGYTF. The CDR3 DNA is TGCGCCAGCAGCTTGGAGGTAAACTATGGCTACACCTTC.

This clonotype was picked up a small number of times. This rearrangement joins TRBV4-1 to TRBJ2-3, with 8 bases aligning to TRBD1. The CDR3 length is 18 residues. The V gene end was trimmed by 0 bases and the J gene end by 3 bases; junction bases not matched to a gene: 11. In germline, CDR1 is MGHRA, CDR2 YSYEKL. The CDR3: CASSQEFRDRLRTDTQYF. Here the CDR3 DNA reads TGCGCCAGCAGCCAAGAATTCAGGGACAGGCTCCGGACAGATACGCAGTATTTT.

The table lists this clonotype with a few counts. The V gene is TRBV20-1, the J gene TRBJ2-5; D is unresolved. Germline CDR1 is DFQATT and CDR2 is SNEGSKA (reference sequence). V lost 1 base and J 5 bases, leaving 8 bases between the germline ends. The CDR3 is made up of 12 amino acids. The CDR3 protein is CSARVVSETQYF. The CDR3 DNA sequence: TGCAGTGCTAGAGTGGTTAGCGAGACCCAGTACTTC.

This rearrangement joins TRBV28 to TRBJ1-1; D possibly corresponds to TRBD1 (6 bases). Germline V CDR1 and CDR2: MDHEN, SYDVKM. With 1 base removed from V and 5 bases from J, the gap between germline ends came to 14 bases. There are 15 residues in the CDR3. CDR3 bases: TGTGCCAGCAGTTTATTATCGCAGGGGTGGACTGAAGCTTTCTTT. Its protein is CASSLLSQGWTEAFF.

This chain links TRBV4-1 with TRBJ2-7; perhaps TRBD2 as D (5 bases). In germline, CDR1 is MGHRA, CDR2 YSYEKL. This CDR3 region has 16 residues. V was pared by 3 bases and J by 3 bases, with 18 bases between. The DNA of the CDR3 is TGCGCCAGCAGCCAGGAGGTAGGAACCCCCCTCTACGAGCAGTACTTC. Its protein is CASSQEVGTPLYEQYF.

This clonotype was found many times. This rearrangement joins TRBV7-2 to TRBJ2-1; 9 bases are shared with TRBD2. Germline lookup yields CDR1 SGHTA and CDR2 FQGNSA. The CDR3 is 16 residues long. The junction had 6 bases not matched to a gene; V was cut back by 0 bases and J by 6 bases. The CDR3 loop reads CASSLALIAGANEQFF. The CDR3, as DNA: TGTGCCAGCAGCTTAGCGTTAATAGCGGGAGCCAATGAGCAGTTCTTC.

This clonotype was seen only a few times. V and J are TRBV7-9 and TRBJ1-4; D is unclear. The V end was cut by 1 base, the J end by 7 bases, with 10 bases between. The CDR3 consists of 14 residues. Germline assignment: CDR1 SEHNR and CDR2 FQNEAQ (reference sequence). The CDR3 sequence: CASSLGQQREKLFF. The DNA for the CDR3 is TGTGCCAGCAGCTTAGGCCAGCAACGTGAAAAACTGTTTTTT.